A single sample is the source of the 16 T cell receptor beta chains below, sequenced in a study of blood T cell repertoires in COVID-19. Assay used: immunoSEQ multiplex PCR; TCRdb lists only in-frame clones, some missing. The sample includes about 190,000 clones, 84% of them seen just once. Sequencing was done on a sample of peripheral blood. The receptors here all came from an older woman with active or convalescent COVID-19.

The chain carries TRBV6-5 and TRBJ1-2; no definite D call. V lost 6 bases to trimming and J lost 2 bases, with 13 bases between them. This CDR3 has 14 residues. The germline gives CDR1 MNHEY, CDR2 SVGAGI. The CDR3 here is CASSEGALNYGYTF. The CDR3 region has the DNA TGTGCCAGCAGCGAGGGCGCCCTGAACTATGGCTACACCTTC.

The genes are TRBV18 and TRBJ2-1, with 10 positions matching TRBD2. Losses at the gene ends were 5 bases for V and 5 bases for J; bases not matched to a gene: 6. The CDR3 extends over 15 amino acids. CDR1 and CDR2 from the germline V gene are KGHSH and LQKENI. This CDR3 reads CASSARTSGHNEQFF. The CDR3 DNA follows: TGTGCCAGCTCAGCCCGGACTAGCGGCCACAATGAGCAGTTCTTC.

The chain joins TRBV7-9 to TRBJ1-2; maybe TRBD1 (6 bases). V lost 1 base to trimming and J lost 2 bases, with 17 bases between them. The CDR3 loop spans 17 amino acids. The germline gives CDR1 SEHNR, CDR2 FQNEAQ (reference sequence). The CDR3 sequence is CASSLDARLDRNYGYTF. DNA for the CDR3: TGTGCCAGCAGCTTAGACGCGAGGCTGGACAGAAACTATGGCTACACCTTC.

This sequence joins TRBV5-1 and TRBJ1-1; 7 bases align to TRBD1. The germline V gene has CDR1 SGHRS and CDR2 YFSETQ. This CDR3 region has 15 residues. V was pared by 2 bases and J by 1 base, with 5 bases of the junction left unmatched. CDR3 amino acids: CASSLGDRANTEAFF. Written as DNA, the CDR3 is TGCGCCAGCAGCTTAGGAGACAGGGCGAACACTGAAGCTTTCTTT.

The CDR3 DNA reads as TGTGCCAGCAGCTCTAGAGATGAGCAGTTCTTC. It specifies CASSSRDEQFF. The chain carries TRBV11-2 and TRBJ2-1, with D uncertain. V was shortened by 4 bases and J by 8 bases, with 6 bases between the two germline ends. This CDR3 contains 11 residues. Germline CDR1 reads SGHAT; CDR2 reads FQNNGV.

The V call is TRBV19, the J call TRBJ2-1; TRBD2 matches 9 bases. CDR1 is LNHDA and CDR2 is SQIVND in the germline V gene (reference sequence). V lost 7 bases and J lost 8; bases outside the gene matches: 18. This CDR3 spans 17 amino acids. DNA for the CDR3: TGTGCCAGTATGTACCGCACAGTGGGGCGGGAGGGACATGAGCAGTTCTTC. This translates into CASMYRTVGREGHEQFF.

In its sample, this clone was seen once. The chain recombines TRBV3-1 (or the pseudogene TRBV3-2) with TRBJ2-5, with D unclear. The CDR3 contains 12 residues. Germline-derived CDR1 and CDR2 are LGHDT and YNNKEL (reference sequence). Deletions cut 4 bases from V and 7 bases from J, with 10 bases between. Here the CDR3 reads CASSPTRGTQYF. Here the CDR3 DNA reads TGTGCCAGCAGCCCGACACGTGGGACCCAGTACTTC.

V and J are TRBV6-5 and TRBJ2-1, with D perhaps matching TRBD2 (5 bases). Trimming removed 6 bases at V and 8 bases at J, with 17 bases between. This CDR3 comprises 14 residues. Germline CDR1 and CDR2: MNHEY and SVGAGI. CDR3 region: CASRVGRGTYEQFF. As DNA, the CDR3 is TGTGCCAGCAGGGTTGGGAGAGGCACTTATGAGCAGTTCTTC.

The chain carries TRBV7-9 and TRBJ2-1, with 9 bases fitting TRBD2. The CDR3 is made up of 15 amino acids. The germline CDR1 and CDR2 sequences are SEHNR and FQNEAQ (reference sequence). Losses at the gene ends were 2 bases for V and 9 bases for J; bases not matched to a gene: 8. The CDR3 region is CASSLRAGGGSEQFF. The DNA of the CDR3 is TGTGCCAGCAGCTTAAGGGCGGGAGGGGGCTCTGAGCAGTTCTTC.

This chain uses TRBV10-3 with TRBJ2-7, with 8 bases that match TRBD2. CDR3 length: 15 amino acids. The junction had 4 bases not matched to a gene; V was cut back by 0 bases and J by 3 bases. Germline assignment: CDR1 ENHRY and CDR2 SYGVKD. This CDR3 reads CAISESGLAGYEQYF. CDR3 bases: TGTGCCATCAGTGAGTCGGGCCTAGCGGGCTACGAGCAGTACTTC.

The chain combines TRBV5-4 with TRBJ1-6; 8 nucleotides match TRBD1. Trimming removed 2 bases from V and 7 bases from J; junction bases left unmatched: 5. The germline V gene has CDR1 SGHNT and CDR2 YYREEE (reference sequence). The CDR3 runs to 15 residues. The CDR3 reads CASSFSDRDNSPLHF. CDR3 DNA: TGTGCCAGCAGCTTCTCGGACAGGGACAATTCACCCCTCCACTTT.

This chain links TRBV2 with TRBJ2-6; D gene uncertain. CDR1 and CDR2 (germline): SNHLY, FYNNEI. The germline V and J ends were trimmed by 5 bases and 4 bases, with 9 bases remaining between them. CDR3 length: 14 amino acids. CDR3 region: CASSTASGANVLTF. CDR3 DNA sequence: TGTGCCAGCAGTACCGCGTCCGGGGCCAACGTCCTGACTTTC.

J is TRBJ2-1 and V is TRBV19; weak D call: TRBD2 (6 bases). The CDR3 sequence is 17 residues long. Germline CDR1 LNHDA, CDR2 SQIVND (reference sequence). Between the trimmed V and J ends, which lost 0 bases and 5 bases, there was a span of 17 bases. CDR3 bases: TGTGCCAGTAGTATAGAACCCCGCCGGGGGTCAAACAATGAGCAGTTCTTC. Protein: CASSIEPRRGSNNEQFF.

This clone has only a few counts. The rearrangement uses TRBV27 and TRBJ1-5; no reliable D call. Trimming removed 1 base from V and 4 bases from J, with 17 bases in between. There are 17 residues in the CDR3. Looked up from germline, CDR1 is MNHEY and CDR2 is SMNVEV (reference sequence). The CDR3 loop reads CASSLCNGGTFNQPQHF. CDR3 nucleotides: TGTGCCAGCAGTTTATGTAACGGAGGTACCTTTAATCAGCCCCAGCATTTT.

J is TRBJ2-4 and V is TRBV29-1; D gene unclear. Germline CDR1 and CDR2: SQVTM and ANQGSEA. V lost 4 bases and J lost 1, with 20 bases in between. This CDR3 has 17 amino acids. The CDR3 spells CSVVPVGRYAAKNIQYF. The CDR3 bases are TGCAGCGTTGTGCCCGTTGGCAGGTACGCGGCCAAAAACATTCAGTACTTC.

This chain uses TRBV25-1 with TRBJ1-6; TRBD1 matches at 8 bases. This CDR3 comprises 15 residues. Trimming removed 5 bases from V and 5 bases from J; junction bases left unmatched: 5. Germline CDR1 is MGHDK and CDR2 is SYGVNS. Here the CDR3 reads CASSRDRKNNSPLHF. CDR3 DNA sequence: TGTGCCAGCAGTCGGGACAGGAAAAATAATTCACCCCTCCACTTT.